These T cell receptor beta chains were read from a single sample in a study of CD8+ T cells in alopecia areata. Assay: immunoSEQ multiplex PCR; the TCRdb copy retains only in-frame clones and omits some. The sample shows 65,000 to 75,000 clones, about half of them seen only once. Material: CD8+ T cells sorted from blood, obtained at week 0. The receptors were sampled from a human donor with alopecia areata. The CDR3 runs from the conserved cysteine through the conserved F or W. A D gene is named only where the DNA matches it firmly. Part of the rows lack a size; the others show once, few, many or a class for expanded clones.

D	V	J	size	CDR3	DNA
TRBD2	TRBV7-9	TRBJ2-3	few	CASSSPWAGGPDTQYF	TGTGCCAGCAGCTCCCCATGGGCGGGAGGGCCGGATACGCAGTATTTT
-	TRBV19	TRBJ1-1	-	CASTPLRGRENTEAFF	TGTGCCAGTACCCCGCTGAGAGGCAGGGAAAACACTGAAGCTTTCTTT
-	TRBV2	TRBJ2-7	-	CASSDSLGAGWEQYF	TGTGCCAGCAGTGATTCCCTAGGGGCTGGATGGGAGCAGTACTTC
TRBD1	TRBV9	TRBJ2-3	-	CASSIGTASTDTQYF	TGTGCCAGCAGCATCGGGACAGCTAGCACAGATACGCAGTATTTT
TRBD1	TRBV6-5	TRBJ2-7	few	CASSDRAPYEQYF	TGTGCCAGCAGTGACAGGGCTCCCTACGAGCAGTACTTC
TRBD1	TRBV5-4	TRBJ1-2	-	CASSFDRGDGYTF	TGTGCCAGCAGTTTTGACAGGGGAGATGGCTACACCTTC
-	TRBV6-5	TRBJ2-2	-	CASSYSDAGELFF	TGTGCCAGCAGTTACTCCGACGCCGGGGAGCTGTTTTTT
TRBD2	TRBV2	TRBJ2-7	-	CASLLAGVYEQYF	TGTGCCAGCCTCCTAGCGGGAGTGTACGAGCAGTACTTC
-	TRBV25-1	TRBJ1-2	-	CASSESGRQSYGHTF	TGTGCCAGCAGTGAATCGGGGAGACAGAGCTATGGCCACACCTTC
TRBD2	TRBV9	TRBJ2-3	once	CASSVGTSVPSGTDTQYF	TGTGCCAGCAGCGTAGGGACTAGCGTCCCCTCGGGAACAGATACGCAGTATTTT
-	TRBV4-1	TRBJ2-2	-	CASSQDTISGTGELFF	TGCGCCAGCAGCCAAGATACGATTTCGGGCACCGGGGAGCTGTTTTTT